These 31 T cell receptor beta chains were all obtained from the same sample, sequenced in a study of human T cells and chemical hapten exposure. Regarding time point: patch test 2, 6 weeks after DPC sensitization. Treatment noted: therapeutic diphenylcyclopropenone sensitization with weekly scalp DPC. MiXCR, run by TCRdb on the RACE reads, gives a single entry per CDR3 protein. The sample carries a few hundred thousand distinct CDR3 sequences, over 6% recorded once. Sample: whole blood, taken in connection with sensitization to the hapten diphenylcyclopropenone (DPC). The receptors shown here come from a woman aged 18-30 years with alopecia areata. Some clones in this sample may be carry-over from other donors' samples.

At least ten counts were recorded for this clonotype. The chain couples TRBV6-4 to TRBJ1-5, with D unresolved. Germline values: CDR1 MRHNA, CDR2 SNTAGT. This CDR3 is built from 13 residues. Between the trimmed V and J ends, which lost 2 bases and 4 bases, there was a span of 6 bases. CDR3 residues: CASSDGDNQPQHF. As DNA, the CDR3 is TGTGCCAGCAGTGACGGGGATAATCAGCCCCAGCATTTT.

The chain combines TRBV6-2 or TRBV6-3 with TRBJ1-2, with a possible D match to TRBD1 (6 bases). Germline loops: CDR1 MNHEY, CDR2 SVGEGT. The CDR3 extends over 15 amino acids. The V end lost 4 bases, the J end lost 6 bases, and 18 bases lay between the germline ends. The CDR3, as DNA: TGTGCCAGCAGTTGGTCAGGGGTTCCAGGCAATGGCTACACCTTC. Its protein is CASSWSGVPGNGYTF.

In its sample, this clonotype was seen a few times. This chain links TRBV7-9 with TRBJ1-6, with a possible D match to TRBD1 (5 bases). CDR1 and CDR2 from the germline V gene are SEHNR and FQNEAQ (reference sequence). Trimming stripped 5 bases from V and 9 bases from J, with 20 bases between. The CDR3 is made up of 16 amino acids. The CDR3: CASSTTDRTPGSPLHF. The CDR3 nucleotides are TGTGCCAGCAGCACAACTGACAGAACCCCCGGTTCACCCCTCCACTTT.

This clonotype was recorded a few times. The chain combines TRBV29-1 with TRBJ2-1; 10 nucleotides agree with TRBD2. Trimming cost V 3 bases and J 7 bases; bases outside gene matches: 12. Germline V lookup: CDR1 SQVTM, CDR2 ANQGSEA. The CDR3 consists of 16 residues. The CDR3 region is CSVDTPGAGGSNEQFF. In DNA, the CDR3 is TGCAGCGTTGATACCCCCGGAGCGGGGGGGAGTAATGAGCAGTTCTTC.

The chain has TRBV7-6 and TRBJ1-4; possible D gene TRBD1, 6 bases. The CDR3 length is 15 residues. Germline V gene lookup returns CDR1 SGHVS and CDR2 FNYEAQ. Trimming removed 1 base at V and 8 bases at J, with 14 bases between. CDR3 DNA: TGTGCCAGCAGCTTAGTGTTGGGGGGCCAAGAAAAACTGTTTTTT. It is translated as CASSLVLGGQEKLFF.

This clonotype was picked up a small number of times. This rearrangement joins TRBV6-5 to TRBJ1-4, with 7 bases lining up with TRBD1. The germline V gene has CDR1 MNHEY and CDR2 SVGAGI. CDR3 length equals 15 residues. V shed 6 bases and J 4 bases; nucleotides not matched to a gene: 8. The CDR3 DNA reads TGTGCCAGCAGCTCTGGACAGGCCTTTAATGAAAAACTGTTTTTT. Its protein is CASSSGQAFNEKLFF.

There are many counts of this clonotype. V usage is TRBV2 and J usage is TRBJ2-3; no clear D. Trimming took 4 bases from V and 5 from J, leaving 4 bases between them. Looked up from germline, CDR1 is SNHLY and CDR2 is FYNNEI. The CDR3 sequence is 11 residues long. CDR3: CASSALDTQYF. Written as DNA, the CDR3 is TGTGCCAGCAGTGCTTTAGATACGCAGTATTTT.

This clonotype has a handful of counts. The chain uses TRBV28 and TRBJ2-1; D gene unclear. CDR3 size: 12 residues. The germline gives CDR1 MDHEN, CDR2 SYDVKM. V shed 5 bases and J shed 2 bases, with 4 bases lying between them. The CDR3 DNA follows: TGTGCCAGCAGTGGTCCCTACAATGAGCAGTTCTTC. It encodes CASSGPYNEQFF.

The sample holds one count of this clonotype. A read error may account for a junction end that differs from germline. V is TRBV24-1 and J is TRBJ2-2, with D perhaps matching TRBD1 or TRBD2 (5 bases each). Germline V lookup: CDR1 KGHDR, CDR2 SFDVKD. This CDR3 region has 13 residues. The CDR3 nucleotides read TGTGCCACCGGGGCAGCGAACACCGGGGAGCTGATTTTT. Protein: CATGAANTGELIF.

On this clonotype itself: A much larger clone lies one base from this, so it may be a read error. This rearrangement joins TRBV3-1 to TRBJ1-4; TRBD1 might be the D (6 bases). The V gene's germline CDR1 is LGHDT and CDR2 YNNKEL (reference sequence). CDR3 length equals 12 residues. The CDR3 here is CASSQDSEKQFF. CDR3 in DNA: TGTGCCAGTAGCCAGGACAGTGAAAAACAGTTTTTT.

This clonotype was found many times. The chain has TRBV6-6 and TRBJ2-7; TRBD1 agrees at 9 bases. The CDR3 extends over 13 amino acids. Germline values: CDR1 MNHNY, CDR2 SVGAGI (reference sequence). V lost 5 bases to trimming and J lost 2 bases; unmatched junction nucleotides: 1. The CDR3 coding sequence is TGTGCCAGCAGTCGGGACAGGGCCTACGAGCAGTACTTC. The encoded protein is CASSRDRAYEQYF.

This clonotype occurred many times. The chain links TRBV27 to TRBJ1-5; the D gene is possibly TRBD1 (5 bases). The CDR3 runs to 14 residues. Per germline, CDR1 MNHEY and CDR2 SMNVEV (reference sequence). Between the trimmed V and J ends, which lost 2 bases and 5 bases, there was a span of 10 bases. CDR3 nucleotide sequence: TGTGCCAGCAGTTTAGTGCAGGGCTATCAGCCCCAGCATTTT. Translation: CASSLVQGYQPQHF.

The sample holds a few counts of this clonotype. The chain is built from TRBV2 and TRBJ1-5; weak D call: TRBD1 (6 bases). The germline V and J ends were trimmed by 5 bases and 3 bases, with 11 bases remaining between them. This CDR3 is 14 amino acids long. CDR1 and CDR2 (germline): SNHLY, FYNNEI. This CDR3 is CASSRQVANQPQHF. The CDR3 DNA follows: TGTGCCAGCAGTAGACAGGTCGCCAATCAGCCCCAGCATTTT.

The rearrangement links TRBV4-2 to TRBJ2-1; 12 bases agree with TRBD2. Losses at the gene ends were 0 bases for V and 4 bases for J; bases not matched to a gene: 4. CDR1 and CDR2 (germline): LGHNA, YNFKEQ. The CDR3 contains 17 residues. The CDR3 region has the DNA TGTGCCAGCAGCCAAGAAACTAGCGGGGGGTCGTACAATGAGCAGTTCTTC. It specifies CASSQETSGGSYNEQFF.

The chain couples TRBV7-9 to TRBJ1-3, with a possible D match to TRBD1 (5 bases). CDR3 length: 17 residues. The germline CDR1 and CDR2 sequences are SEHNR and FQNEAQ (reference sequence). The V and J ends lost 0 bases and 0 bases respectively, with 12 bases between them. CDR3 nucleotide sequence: TGTGCCAGCAGCTTAGCGGGACCCGAAGACTCTGGAAACACCATATATTTT. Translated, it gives CASSLAGPEDSGNTIYF.

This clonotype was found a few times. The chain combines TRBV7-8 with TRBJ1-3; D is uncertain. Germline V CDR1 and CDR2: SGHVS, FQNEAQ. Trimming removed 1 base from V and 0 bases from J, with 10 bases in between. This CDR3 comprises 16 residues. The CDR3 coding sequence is TGTGCCAGCAGCTTAGGGAAACCAGGCTCTGGAAACACCATATATTTT. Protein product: CASSLGKPGSGNTIYF.

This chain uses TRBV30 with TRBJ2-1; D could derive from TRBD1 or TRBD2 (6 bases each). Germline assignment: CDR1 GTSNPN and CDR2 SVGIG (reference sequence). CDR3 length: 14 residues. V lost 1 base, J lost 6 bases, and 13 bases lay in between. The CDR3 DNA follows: TGTGCCTGGAGTGGGGGGGCCCTTCGCAATGAGCAGTTCTTC. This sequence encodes CAWSGGALRNEQFF.

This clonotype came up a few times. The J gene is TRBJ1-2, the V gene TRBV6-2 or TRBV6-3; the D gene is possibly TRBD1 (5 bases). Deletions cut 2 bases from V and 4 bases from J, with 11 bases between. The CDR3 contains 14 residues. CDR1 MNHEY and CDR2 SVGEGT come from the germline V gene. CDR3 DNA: TGTGCCAGCAGTTACCTGACAGTGGCCTATGGCTACACCTTC. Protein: CASSYLTVAYGYTF.

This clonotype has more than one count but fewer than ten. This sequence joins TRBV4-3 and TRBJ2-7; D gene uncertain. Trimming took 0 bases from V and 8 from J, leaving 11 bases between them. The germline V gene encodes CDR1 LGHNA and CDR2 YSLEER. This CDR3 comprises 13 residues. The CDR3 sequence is CASSQETGLKQYF. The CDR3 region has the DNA TGCGCCAGCAGCCAAGAAACGGGTCTGAAGCAGTACTTC.

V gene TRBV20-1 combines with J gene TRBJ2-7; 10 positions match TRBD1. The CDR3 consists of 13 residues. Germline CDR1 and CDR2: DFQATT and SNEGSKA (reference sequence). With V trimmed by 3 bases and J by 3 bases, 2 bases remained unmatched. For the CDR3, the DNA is TGCAGTGCTAGGACAGGGGGCAACTACGAGCAGTACTTC. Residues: CSARTGGNYEQYF.

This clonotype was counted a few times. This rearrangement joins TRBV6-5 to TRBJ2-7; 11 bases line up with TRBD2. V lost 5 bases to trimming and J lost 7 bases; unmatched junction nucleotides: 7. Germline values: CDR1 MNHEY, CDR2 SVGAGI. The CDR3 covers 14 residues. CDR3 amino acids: CASSPGLAALEQYF. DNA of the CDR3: TGTGCCAGCAGTCCGGGACTAGCGGCGTTAGAGCAGTACTTC.

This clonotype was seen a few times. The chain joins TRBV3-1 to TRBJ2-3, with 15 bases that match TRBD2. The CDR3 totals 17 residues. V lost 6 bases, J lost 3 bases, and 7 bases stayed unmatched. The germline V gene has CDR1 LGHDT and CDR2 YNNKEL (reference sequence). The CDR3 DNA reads TGTGCCAGCAGTACAGGACTAGCGGGGGGGAGAACAGATACGCAGTATTTT. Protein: CASSTGLAGGRTDTQYF.

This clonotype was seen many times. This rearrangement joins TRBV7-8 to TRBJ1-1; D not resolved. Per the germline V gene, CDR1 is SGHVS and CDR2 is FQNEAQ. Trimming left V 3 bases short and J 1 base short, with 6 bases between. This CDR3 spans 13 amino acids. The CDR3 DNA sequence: TGTGCCAGCAGCTTTCAGGCGAACACTGAAGCTTTCTTT. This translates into CASSFQANTEAFF.

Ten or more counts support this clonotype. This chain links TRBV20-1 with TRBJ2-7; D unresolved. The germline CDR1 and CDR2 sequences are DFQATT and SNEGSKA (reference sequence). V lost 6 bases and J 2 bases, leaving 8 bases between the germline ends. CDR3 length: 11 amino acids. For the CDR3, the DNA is TGCAGTGCATCTGGAGCCTACGAGCAGTACTTC. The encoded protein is CSASGAYEQYF.

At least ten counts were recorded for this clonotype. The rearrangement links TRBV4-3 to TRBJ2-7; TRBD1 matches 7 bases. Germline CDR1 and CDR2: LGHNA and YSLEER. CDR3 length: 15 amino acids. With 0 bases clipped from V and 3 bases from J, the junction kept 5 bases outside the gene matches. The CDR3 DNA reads TGCGCCAGCAGCCAAGACCGACAGGGATTCTACGAGCAGTACTTC. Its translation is CASSQDRQGFYEQYF.

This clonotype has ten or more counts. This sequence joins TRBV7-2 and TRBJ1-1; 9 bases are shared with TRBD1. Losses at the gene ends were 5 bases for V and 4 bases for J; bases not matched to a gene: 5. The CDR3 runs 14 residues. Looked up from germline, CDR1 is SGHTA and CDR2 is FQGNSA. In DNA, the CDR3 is TGTGCCAGCAGCCTACAGGGGGCAGGCACTGAAGCTTTCTTT. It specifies CASSLQGAGTEAFF.

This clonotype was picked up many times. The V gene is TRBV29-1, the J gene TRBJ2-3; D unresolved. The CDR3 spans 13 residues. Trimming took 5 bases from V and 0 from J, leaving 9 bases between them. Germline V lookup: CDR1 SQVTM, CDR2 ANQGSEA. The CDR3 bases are TGCAGCGTTAACGGGTTTAGCACAGATACGCAGTATTTT. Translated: CSVNGFSTDTQYF.

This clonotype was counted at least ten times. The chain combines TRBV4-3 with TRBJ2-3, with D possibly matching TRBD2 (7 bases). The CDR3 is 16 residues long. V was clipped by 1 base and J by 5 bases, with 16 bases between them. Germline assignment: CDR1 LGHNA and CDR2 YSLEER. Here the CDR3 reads CASSQGGPGGQDTQYF. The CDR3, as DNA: TGCGCCAGCAGCCAAGGAGGACCGGGGGGCCAAGATACGCAGTATTTT.

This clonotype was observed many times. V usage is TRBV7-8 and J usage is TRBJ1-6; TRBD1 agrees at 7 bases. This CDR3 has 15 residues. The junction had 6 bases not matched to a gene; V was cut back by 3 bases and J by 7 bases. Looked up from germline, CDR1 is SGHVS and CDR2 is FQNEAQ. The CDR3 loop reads CASSFRTGVNSPLHF. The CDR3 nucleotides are TGTGCCAGCAGCTTCAGGACAGGCGTGAATTCACCCCTCCACTTT.

The CDR3 spells CASSLGRDNQPQHF. In DNA, the CDR3 is TGTGCCAGCAGCTTAGGCAGGGACAATCAGCCCCAGCATTTT. The chain has TRBV7-9 and TRBJ1-5, with a weak D call TRBD1 (5 bases). The length of the CDR3 is 14 residues. V gave up 1 base and J gave up 3 bases, with 7 bases separating them. Germline CDR1 SEHNR, CDR2 FQNEAQ (reference sequence).

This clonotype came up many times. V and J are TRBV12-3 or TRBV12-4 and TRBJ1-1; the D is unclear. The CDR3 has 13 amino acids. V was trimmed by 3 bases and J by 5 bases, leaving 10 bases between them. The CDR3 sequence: CASSFRGTTEAFF. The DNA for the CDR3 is TGTGCCAGCAGTTTCCGGGGAACGACTGAAGCTTTCTTT.